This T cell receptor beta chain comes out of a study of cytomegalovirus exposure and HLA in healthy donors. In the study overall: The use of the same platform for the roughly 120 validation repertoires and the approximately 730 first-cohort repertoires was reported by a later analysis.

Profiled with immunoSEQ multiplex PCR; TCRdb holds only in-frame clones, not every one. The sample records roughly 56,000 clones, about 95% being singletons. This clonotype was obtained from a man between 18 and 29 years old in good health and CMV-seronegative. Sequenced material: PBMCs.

This CDR3 reads CASTLQENTEAFF. CDR3 in DNA: TGTGCCAGCACCCTACAGGAGAACACTGAAGCTTTCTTT. This chain joins TRBV7-9 and TRBJ1-1, with D tentatively TRBD1 (5 bases). Per the germline V gene, CDR1 is SEHNR and CDR2 is FQNEAQ (reference sequence). V shed 7 bases and J shed 1 base, with 10 bases lying between them. The CDR3 is made up of 13 amino acids.